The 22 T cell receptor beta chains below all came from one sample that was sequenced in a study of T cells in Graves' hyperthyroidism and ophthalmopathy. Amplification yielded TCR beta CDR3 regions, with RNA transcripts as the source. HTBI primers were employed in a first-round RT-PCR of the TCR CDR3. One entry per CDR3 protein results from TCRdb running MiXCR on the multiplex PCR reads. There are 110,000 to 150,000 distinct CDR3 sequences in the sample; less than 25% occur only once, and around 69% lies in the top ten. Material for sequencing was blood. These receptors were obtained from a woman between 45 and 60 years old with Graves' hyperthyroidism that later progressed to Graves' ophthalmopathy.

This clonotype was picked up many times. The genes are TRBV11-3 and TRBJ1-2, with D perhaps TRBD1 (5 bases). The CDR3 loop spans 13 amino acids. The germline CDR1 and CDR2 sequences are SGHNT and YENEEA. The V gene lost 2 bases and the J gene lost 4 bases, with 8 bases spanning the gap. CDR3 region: CASSLPGGYGYTF. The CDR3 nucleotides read TGTGCCAGCAGCTTACCGGGGGGCTATGGCTACACCTTC. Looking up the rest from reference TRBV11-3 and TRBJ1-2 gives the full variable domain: EAGVVQSPRYKIIEKKQPVAFWCNPISGHNTLYWYLQNLGQGPELLIRYENEEAVDDSQLPKDRFSAERLKGVDSTLKIQPAELGDSAVYLCASSLPGGYGYTFGSGTRLTVV.

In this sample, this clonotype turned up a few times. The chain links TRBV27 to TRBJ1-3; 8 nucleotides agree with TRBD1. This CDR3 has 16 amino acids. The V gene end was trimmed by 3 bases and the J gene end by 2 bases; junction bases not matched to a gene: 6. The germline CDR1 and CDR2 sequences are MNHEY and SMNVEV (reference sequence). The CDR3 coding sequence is TGTGCCAGCAGTTTGACAGGGGTTACTCCTGGAAACACCATATATTTT. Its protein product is CASSLTGVTPGNTIYF.

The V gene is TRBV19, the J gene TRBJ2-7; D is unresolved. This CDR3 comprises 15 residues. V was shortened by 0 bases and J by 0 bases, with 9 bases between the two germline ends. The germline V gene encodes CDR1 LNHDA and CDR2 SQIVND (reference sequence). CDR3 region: CASSIDGRVSYEQYF. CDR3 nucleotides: TGTGCCAGTAGTATAGATGGTAGGGTCTCCTACGAGCAGTACTTC.

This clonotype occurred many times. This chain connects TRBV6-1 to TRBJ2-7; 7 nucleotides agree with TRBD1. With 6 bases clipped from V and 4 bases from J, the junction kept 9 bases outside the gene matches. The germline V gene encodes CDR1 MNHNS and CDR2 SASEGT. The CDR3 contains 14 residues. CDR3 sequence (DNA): TGTGCCAGCAGACCCGGGACAGCCCTGTACGAGCAGTACTTC. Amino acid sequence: CASRPGTALYEQYF.

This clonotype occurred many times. The CDR3 sequence is CASSLLGGNQPQHF. CDR3 in DNA: TGTGCCAGCAGCTTACTCGGCGGCAATCAGCCCCAGCATTTT. V usage is TRBV11-2 and J usage is TRBJ1-5; no firm D call. The CDR3 has 14 amino acids. Trimming removed 2 bases at V and 2 bases at J, with 7 bases between. CDR1 is SGHAT and CDR2 is FQNNGV in the germline V gene.

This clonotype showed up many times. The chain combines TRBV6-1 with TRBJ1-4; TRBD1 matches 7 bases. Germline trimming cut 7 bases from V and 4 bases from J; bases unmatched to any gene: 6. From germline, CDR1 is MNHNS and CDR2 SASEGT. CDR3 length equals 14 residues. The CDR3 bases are TGTGCCAGCAAAATGGACAGGCTTAATGAAAAACTGTTTTTT. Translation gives CASKMDRLNEKLFF.

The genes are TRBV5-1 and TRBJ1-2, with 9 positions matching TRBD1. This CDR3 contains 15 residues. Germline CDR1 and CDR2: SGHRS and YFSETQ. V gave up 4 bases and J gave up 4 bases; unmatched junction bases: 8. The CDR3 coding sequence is TGCGCCAGCAGCGTTTCCGGGACAGGGACCTATGGCTACACCTTC. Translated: CASSVSGTGTYGYTF.

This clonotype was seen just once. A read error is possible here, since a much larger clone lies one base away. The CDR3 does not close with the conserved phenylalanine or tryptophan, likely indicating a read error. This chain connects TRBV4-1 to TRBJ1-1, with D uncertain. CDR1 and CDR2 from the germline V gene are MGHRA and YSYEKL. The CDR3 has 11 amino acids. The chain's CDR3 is CASSQRREAFV. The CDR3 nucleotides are TGTGCCAGCAGCCAGAGACGAGAAGCTTTCGTT.

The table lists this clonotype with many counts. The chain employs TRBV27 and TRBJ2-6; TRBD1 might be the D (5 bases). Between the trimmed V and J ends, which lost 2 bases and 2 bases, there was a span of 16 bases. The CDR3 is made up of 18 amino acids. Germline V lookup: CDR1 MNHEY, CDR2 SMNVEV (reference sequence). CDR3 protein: CASSLVPWGRTGANVLTF. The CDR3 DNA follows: TGTGCCAGCAGTTTAGTGCCCTGGGGCAGGACTGGGGCCAACGTCCTGACTTTC. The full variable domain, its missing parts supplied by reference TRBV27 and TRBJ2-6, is EAQVTQNPRYLITVTGKKLTVTCSQNMNHEYMSWYRQDPGLGLRQIYYSMNVEVTDKGDVPEGYKVSRKEKRNFPLILESPSPNQTSLYFCASSLVPWGRTGANVLTFGAGSRLTVL.

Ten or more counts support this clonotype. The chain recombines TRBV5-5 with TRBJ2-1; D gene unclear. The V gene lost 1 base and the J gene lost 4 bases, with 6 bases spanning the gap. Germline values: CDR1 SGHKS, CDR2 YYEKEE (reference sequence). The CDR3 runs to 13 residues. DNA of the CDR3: TGTGCCAGCAGCTTGTTGCGGTACAATGAGCAGTTCTTC. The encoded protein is CASSLLRYNEQFF. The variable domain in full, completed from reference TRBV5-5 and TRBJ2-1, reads DAGVTQSPTHLIKTRGQQVTLRCSPISGHKSVSWYQQVLGQGPQFIFQYYEKEERGRGNFPDRFSARQFPNYSSELNVNALLLGDSALYLCASSLLRYNEQFFGPGTRLTVL.

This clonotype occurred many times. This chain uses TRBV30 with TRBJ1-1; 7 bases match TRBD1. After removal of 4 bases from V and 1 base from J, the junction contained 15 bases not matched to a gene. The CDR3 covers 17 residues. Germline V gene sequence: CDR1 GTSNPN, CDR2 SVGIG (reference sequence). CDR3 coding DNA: TGTGCCTGGATTGCCGGGACAGTGCTTTGGACGAACACTGAAGCTTTCTTT. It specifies CAWIAGTVLWTNTEAFF. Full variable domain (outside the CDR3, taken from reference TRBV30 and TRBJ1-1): SQTIHQWPATLVQPVGSPLSLECTVEGTSNPNLYWYRQAAGRGLQLLFYSVGIGQISSEVPQNLSASRPQDRQFILSSKKLLLSDSGFYLCAWIAGTVLWTNTEAFFGQGTRLTVV.

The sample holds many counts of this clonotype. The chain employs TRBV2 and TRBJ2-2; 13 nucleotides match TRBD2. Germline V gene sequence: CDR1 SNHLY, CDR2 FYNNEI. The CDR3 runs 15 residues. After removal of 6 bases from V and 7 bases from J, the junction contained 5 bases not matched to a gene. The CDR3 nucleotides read TGTGCCAGCAGGAGGACTAGCGGGAGCGGCGGGGAGCTGTTTTTT. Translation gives CASRRTSGSGGELFF.

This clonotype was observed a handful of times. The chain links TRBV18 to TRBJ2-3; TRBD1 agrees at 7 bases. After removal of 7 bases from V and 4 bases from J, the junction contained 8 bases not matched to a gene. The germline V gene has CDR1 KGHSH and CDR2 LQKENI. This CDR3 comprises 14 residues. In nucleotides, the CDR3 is TGTGCCAGCTTTCGACAGGGTGCAGCAGATACGCAGTATTTT. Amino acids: CASFRQGAADTQYF.

CDR3 coding DNA: TGCAGTGCTAGAGTGTTAGACAGGGAAAGATCACCCCTCCACTTT. Protein sequence: CSARVLDRERSPLHF. V is TRBV20-1 and J is TRBJ1-6; 7 bases match TRBD1. The CDR3 spans 15 residues. Germline V gives CDR1 DFQATT, CDR2 SNEGSKA (reference sequence). V lost 1 base to trimming and J lost 10 bases; unmatched junction nucleotides: 10.

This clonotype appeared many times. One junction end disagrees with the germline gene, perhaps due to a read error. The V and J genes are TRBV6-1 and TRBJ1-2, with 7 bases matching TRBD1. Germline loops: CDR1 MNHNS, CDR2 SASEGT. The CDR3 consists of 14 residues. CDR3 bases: TGTGCCAGCAGGGAAGCCGGGACAGTCTATGGCTACACCTTC. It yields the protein CASREAGTVYGYTF.

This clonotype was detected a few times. The CDR3 spells CASSEAWGNTEAFF. The CDR3 DNA follows: TGTGCCAGCAGTGAAGCGTGGGGGAACACTGAAGCTTTCTTT. The chain combines TRBV6-1 with TRBJ1-1, with D unclear. Germline CDR1 MNHNS, CDR2 SASEGT. The V gene lost 0 bases and the J gene lost 1 base, with 6 bases spanning the gap. The CDR3 consists of 14 residues.

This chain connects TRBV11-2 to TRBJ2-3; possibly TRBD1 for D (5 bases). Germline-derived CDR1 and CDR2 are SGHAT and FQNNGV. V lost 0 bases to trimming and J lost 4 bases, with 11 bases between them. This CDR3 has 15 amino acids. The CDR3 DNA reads TGTGCCAGCAGCTTAGATAGGGGCGCGGCAGATACGCAGTATTTT. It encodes CASSLDRGAADTQYF.

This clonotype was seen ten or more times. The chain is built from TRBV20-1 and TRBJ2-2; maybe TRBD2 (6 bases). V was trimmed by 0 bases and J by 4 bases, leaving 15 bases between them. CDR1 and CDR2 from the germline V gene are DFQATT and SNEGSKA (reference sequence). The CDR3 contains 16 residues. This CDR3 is CSARDASRRGTGELFF. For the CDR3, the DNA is TGCAGTGCTAGAGATGCGAGCAGGAGGGGCACCGGGGAGCTGTTTTTT.

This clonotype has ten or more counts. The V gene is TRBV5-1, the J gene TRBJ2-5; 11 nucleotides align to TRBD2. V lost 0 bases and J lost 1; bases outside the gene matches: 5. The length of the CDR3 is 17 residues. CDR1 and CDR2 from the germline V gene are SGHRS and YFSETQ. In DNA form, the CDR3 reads TGCGCCAGCAGCTTGGGACTAGCGGGAAACATCCAAGAGACCCAGTACTTC. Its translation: CASSLGLAGNIQETQYF. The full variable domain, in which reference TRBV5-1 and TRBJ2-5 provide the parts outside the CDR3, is KAGVTQTPRYLIKTRGQQVTLSCSPISGHRSVSWYQQTPGQGLQFLFEYFSETQRNKGNFPGRFSGRQFSNSRSEMNVSTLELGDSALYLCASSLGLAGNIQETQYFGPGTRLLVL.

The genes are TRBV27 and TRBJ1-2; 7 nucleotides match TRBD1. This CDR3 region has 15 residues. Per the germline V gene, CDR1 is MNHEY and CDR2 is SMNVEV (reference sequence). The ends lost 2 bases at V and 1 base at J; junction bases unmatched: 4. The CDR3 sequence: CASSLARGNNYGYTF. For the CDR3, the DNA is TGTGCCAGCAGTTTAGCCAGGGGGAATAACTATGGCTACACCTTC.

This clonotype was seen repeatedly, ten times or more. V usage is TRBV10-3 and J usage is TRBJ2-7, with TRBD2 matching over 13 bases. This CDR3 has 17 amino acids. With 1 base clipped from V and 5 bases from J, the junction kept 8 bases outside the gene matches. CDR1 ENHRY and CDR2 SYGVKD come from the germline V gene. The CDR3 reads CAISEWTSGSFIDEQYF. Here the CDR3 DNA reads TGTGCCATCAGTGAGTGGACTAGCGGGAGCTTTATCGACGAGCAGTACTTC.

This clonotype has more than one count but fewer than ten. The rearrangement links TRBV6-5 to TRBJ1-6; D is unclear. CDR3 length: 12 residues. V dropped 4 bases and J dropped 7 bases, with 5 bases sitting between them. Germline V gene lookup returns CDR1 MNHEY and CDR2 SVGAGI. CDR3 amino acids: CASSSQNSPLHF. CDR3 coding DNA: TGTGCCAGCAGTTCCCAGAATTCACCCCTCCACTTT.